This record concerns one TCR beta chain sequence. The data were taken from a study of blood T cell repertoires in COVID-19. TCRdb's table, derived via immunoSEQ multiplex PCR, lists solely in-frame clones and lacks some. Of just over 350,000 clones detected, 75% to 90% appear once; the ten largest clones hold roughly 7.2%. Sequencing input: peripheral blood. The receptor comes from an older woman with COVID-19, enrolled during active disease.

The CDR3 loop is CASSDGNRGTGELFF. CDR3 sequence (DNA): TGTGCCAGCAGTGACGGAAACAGGGGCACCGGGGAGCTGTTTTTT. The genes are TRBV2 and TRBJ2-2, with 7 bases fitting TRBD1. The CDR3 spans 15 residues. J was trimmed by 4 bases and V by 3 bases; bases with no gene match: 5. CDR1 is SNHLY and CDR2 is FYNNEI in the germline V gene.